The TCR beta chain under discussion was sequenced for a study of blood T cell repertoires in COVID-19. Study-level background: Acute and convalescent COVID-19 samples came from the United States, Italy and Spain. PBMCs, B-cell-depleted T cells, or T cells provided the cDNA or gDNA that made up the material.

The CDR3 loop spans 14 amino acids. Germline assignment: CDR1 SGDLS and CDR2 YYNGEE. V lost 4 bases, J lost 8 bases, and 18 bases lay in between. Methods used by the authors: It was from reference gene primer amplification that nucleated cell counts were estimated. TCRdb's table, derived via immunoSEQ multiplex PCR, lists solely in-frame clones and lacks some. The V and J calls and clone size come from that table; D and trimming were worked out from the DNA. The sample lists roughly 110,000 clones, more than 65% occurring once. The sequencing sample was made of peripheral blood. This TCR was recovered from a man aged 50 to 60 with acute or convalescent COVID-19. This sequence joins TRBV9 and TRBJ1-2, with D possibly TRBD1 on 6 matching bases. CDR3 residues: CASSLGGGGAGYTF. The CDR3 coding sequence is TGTGCCAGCAGCCTTGGCGGGGGGGGCGCGGGCTACACCTTC.